These 20 T cell receptor beta chains were all obtained from the same sample, sequenced in a study of OX40 agonist ivuxolimab in advanced cancers. Libraries were made using the immunoSEQ multiplex PCR assay. This immuneACCESS table, as held by TCRdb, lists in-frame sequences with V and J called but not all clones. Of the missing ones, under half trace to an unresolved V gene in checked studies; the others have no known cause. The sample yields around 40,000 clones; around 85% were counted once. Jointly, the top ten make up 0.38% of the sample. This sample comprised CD4+ or CD8+ T cells sorted from blood, obtained in a trial of the OX40 agonist ivuxolimab. These receptor sequences come from an adult with an advanced solid tumor such as melanoma, head and neck, liver or kidney cancer.

The V call is TRBV7-2, the J call TRBJ1-6; 7 nucleotides match TRBD1. Germline values: CDR1 SGHTA, CDR2 FQGNSA. The CDR3 runs 14 residues. The V segment lost 5 bases and the J segment 7 bases; nucleotides outside the gene matches: 5. The CDR3 here is CASSIQGYNSPLHF. The CDR3 nucleotides are TGTGCCAGCAGCATACAGGGGTACAATTCACCCCTCCACTTT.

V gene TRBV11-2 combines with J gene TRBJ1-5, with D possibly being TRBD1 (5 bases). Trimming left V 1 base short and J 7 bases short, with 8 bases between. The CDR3 length is 13 residues. The V gene's germline CDR1 is SGHAT and CDR2 FQNNGV. Here the CDR3 reads CASSLGWGQPQHF. The CDR3 coding sequence is TGTGCCAGCAGCTTAGGGTGGGGCCAGCCCCAGCATTTT. The full variable domain, with the rest looked up from reference TRBV11-2 and TRBJ1-5, is EAGVAQSPRYKIIEKRQSVAFWCNPISGHATLYWYQQILGQGPKLLIQFQNNGVVDDSQLPKDRFSAERLKGVDSTLKIQPAKLEDSAVYLCASSLGWGQPQHFGDGTRLSIL.

V gene TRBV7-2 combines with J gene TRBJ1-2; no reliable D call. Between the trimmed V and J ends, which lost 1 base and 4 bases, there was a span of 7 bases. The length of the CDR3 is 13 residues. Per the germline V gene, CDR1 is SGHTA and CDR2 is FQGNSA. CDR3 region: CASSLGGFYGYTF. The CDR3 DNA sequence: TGTGCCAGCAGCTTAGGAGGTTTCTATGGCTACACCTTC.

V gene TRBV10-3 combines with J gene TRBJ1-3, with D possibly TRBD1 on 5 matching bases. V lost 11 bases and J 3 bases, leaving 17 bases between the germline ends. The germline V gene has CDR1 ENHRY and CDR2 SYGVKD. CDR3 size: 14 residues. DNA of the CDR3: TGTGCCTCCCGGGACGCTCTTTTTGGAAACACCATATATTTT. Protein: CASRDALFGNTIYF.

The rearrangement uses TRBV10-2 and TRBJ1-6, with a possible D match to TRBD1 (5 bases). The CDR3 is 15 amino acids. Looked up from germline, CDR1 is WSHSY and CDR2 is SAAADI. V was shortened by 2 bases and J by 7 bases, with 12 bases between the two germline ends. The CDR3 reads CASSERQKRNSPLHF. CDR3 sequence (DNA): TGCGCCAGCAGTGAGCGACAGAAGAGAAATTCACCCCTCCACTTT.

The J gene is TRBJ2-2, the V gene TRBV28; 10 bases fit TRBD2. This CDR3 comprises 17 residues. Germline loops: CDR1 MDHEN, CDR2 SYDVKM. V was pared by 0 bases and J by 2 bases, with 3 bases of the junction left unmatched. CDR3 DNA: TGTGCCAGCAGTTTATGGTCACTAGCGGGAAACACCGGGGAGCTGTTTTTT. Its translation is CASSLWSLAGNTGELFF.

The V gene is TRBV27, the J gene TRBJ2-7; TRBD1 is a possible D gene (6 bases). CDR3 length: 14 amino acids. Germline assignment: CDR1 MNHEY and CDR2 SMNVEV (reference sequence). V lost 6 bases and J lost 0, with 12 bases in between. The chain's CDR3 is CASRRTAISYEQYF. The CDR3, as DNA: TGTGCCAGCAGGAGGACAGCTATCTCCTACGAGCAGTACTTC.

The genes are TRBV9 and TRBJ2-1; D not certain. Trimming took off 0 bases at V and 5 bases at J, with 9 bases between the two ends. The germline CDR1 and CDR2 sequences are SGDLS and YYNGEE. This CDR3 region has 14 residues. In DNA form, the CDR3 reads TGTGCCAGCAGCGTAGAGGCGGTGAACAATGAGCAGTTCTTC. Translated: CASSVEAVNNEQFF. The whole variable domain, remainder taken from reference TRBV9 and TRBJ2-1, is DSGVTQTPKHLITATGQRVTLRCSPRSGDLSVYWYQQSLDQGLQFLIQYYNGEERAKGNILERFSAQQFPDLHSELNLSSLELGDSALYFCASSVEAVNNEQFFGPGTRLTVL.

This clone came up once. The chain is built from TRBV7-2 and TRBJ2-3; D may be TRBD2 (5 bases). This CDR3 comprises 13 residues. The germline V gene has CDR1 SGHTA and CDR2 FQGNSA. Trimming removed 4 bases from V and 3 bases from J, with 8 bases in between. The CDR3 is CASSWPGTDTQYF. CDR3 in DNA: TGTGCCAGCAGCTGGCCGGGGACAGATACGCAGTATTTT.

The chain has TRBV19 and TRBJ2-3, with TRBD2 matching over 8 bases. This CDR3 contains 15 residues. V shed 4 bases and J 1 base; nucleotides not matched to a gene: 4. Germline lookup yields CDR1 LNHDA and CDR2 SQIVND (reference sequence). This CDR3 reads CASSKKRGRTDTQYF. CDR3 DNA sequence: TGTGCCAGTAGTAAAAAGCGGGGGCGCACAGATACGCAGTATTTT. Using reference TRBV19 and TRBJ2-3 for the parts outside the CDR3, the full variable domain is DGGITQSPKYLFRKEGQNVTLSCEQNLNHDAMYWYRQDPGQGLRLIYYSQIVNDFQKGDIAEGYSVSREKKESFPLTVTSAQKNPTAFYLCASSKKRGRTDTQYFGPGTRLTVL.

V gene TRBV9 combines with J gene TRBJ2-5; 9 positions agree with TRBD2. Germline CDR1 reads SGDLS; CDR2 reads YYNGEE. This CDR3 contains 16 residues. V shed 0 bases, J shed 4 bases, and the junction held 7 bases outside the gene matches. The CDR3 region has the DNA TGTGCCAGCAGCGTAGGGATAGCGGGAGTAATAGAGACCCAGTACTTC. Translated, it gives CASSVGIAGVIETQYF.

V usage is TRBV7-8 and J usage is TRBJ2-3, with 7 positions matching TRBD1. J gave up 0 bases and V 7 bases, and 7 bases lay outside the gene matches. This CDR3 comprises 15 residues. Germline lookup yields CDR1 SGHVS and CDR2 FQNEAQ. The CDR3 DNA reads as TGTGCCAGCATCCTTGACAGGGTTAGCACAGATACGCAGTATTTT. As protein: CASILDRVSTDTQYF. Together with reference TRBV7-8 and TRBJ2-3, the CDR3 gives the full variable domain: GAGVSQSPRYKVAKRGQDVALRCDPISGHVSLFWYQQALGQGPEFLTYFQNEAQLDKSGLPSDRFFAERPEGSVSTLKIQRTQQEDSAVYLCASILDRVSTDTQYFGPGTRLTVL.

This clone was found a few times. The genes are TRBV5-1 and TRBJ2-4; D is unresolved. Trimming pared 0 bases from V and 0 bases from J, leaving 16 bases between. Germline V CDR1 and CDR2: SGHRS, YFSETQ. There are 18 residues in the CDR3. CDR3 nucleotide sequence: TGCGCCAGCAGCTTGGAGCCAGCCCGAGCCCTAGCCAAAAACATTCAGTACTTC. Protein: CASSLEPARALAKNIQYF.

This clone was observed a few times. This rearrangement joins TRBV19 to TRBJ1-2, with D possibly being TRBD1 (5 bases). The ends were cut back, 3 bases at V and 8 bases at J, with 10 bases in the middle. The CDR3 consists of 12 residues. Per germline, CDR1 LNHDA and CDR2 SQIVND (reference sequence). CDR3 DNA: TGTGCCAGTAGTATGAGGCAGGGAGGCTACACCTTC. Its protein product is CASSMRQGGYTF. Combining the CDR3 with reference TRBV19 and TRBJ1-2 gives the whole variable domain DGGITQSPKYLFRKEGQNVTLSCEQNLNHDAMYWYRQDPGQGLRLIYYSQIVNDFQKGDIAEGYSVSREKKESFPLTVTSAQKNPTAFYLCASSMRQGGYTFGSGTRLTVV.

V gene TRBV20-1 combines with J gene TRBJ2-3; D remains ambiguous. Trimming removed 6 bases from V and 2 bases from J, with 6 bases in between. The CDR3 consists of 11 residues. The V gene's germline CDR1 is DFQATT and CDR2 SNEGSKA (reference sequence). The CDR3 reads CSASATDTQYF. As DNA, the CDR3 is TGCAGTGCCTCCGCCACAGATACGCAGTATTTT.

The gene calls are TRBV5-1 and TRBJ1-2; no clear D gene. This CDR3 has 14 amino acids. Germline V CDR1 and CDR2: SGHRS, YFSETQ. Between the trimmed V and J ends, which lost 0 bases and 4 bases, there was a span of 10 bases. The CDR3 nucleotides read TGCGCCAGCAGCTTGGATGGCAGCTCCTATGGCTACACCTTC. Amino acids: CASSLDGSSYGYTF.

The chain combines TRBV6-5 with TRBJ1-2; D gene uncertain. The CDR3 is made up of 14 amino acids. V was pared by 4 bases and J by 4 bases, with 13 bases between. Germline-derived CDR1 and CDR2 are MNHEY and SVGAGI. This chain's CDR3 is CASSSWTESYGYTF. In DNA form, the CDR3 reads TGTGCCAGCAGTTCCTGGACTGAAAGCTATGGCTACACCTTC.

The CDR3 sequence: CASGLAGGTEQFF. The CDR3, as DNA: TGTGCTAGTGGACTAGCGGGGGGGACCGAGCAGTTCTTC. The chain combines TRBV12-5 with TRBJ2-1, with 13 bases that match TRBD2. Germline loops: CDR1 LGHNT, CDR2 FRNRAP. This CDR3 has 13 amino acids. V shed 6 bases, J shed 10 bases, and the junction held 3 bases outside the gene matches.

This sequence joins TRBV30 and TRBJ2-2; tentatively, D is TRBD1 or TRBD2 (6 bases each). CDR3 length equals 12 residues. V was trimmed by 2 bases and J by 12 bases, leaving 13 bases between them. From germline, CDR1 is GTSNPN and CDR2 SVGIG (reference sequence). The CDR3 DNA follows: TGTGCCTGGAGTCACACCGGGGGCCAGCTGTTTTTT. This sequence encodes CAWSHTGGQLFF.

This chain connects TRBV7-9 to TRBJ2-7; 8 bases map to TRBD2. There are 15 residues in the CDR3. Germline CDR1 and CDR2: SEHNR and FQNEAQ (reference sequence). The V gene end was trimmed by 5 bases and the J gene end by 4 bases; junction bases not matched to a gene: 10. The CDR3 bases are TGTGCCAGCAGCGCGAGCTACGGACTAGCATACGAGCAGTACTTC. Encoded protein: CASSASYGLAYEQYF.